The text below deals with one T cell receptor (beta chain). The antigen is not known. This entry is derived from a study of blood T cells in healthy people across ages. Looking at the study overall: Roughly one uniquely barcoded beta molecule per two T cells was captured. The study's findings and limits: The study regarded diversity estimates from one million T cells as underestimates. Percentage of naive T cells showed a strong correlation with TCR beta diversity.

The V gene's germline CDR1 is LGHDT and CDR2 YNNKEL (reference sequence). Trimming cost V 4 bases and J 8 bases; bases outside gene matches: 7. The CDR3 sequence is 15 residues long. A sample-barcoded 5' primer and a J-beta primer mix were used in a second PCR of about 7 to 12 cycles. MiXCR was run by TCRdb on the 5' RACE reads, yielding one entry per CDR3 protein. The profile covers about 680,000 distinct CDR3 sequences, with 49% appearing a single time and approximately 32% taken by the ten largest. The source of this sequence is a woman aged 55-70 years in good health. What was sequenced was blood. The gene calls are TRBV3-1 and TRBJ2-1; 11 bases agree with TRBD2. Written as DNA, the CDR3 is TGTGCCAGCAGCCGACTAGCGGGGTTTCGGGATGAGCAGTTCTTC. It translates to CASSRLAGFRDEQFF.